This TCR beta chain was retrieved from a study of T-cell memory formation after mild COVID-19. TCR alpha and TCR beta cDNA libraries carrying sample barcodes and UMIs came from 5'RACE with constant-segment primers. MiXCR, applied by TCRdb to the 5' RACE reads, yields one record per CDR3 protein. Of 150,000 to 200,000 distinct CDR3 sequences listed, 25% to 40% are singletons. This CDR3 is 16 amino acids long. Germline-derived CDR1 and CDR2 are SEHNR and FQNEAQ (reference sequence). V was pared by 4 bases and J by 3 bases, with 6 bases of the junction left unmatched. This clonotype originated in an adult woman who had mild COVID-19 (a few samples of this study predate the infection). Cell type and time point are not known. The chain employs TRBV7-9 and TRBJ2-2; TRBD1 agrees at 9 bases. Sequences were obtained from PBMCs or a T cell subset sorted from them (not recorded which). The DNA for the CDR3 is TGTGCCAGCAGCTCCTGGCGGGACAGGGACACCGGGGAGCTGTTTTTT. This encodes CASSSWRDRDTGELFF.